Listed below are T cell receptor beta chains from one sample, sequenced in a study of blood T cell repertoires in COVID-19. Produced via immunoSEQ multiplex PCR; TCRdb's table is partial and in-frame only. The sample consists of roughly 500,000 clones, roughly 88% of them appearing once. The sample taken for sequencing was PBMCs or T cells enriched from blood (not recorded which). Receptors were obtained from a woman aged 40-49 years who had recovered from COVID-19. CDR3s include the opening cysteine and the closing phenylalanine or tryptophan. Each record gives: J gene, D gene, clone size, V gene, CDR3 protein, CDR3 DNA. The D gene is left open where the match is weak. Expanded clones get a size class; other rows say once, few or many, or leave the size out.

TRBJ1-5 - - TRBV6-1 CASSEAWGTRGFHQPQHF TGTGCCAGCAGTGAAGCGTGGGGGACTAGGGGGTTTCATCAGCCCCAGCATTTT
TRBJ1-1 - - TRBV4-2 CASSQVLSMNTEAFF TGTGCCAGCAGCCAAGTTTTGAGCATGAACACTGAAGCTTTCTTT
TRBJ1-6 - - TRBV4-3 CASSQGYRVRSPLHF TGCGCCAGCAGCCAAGGGTACAGGGTCAGATCACCCCTCCACTTT
TRBJ2-5 TRBD1 - TRBV27 CASSLHRGREETQYF TGTGCCAGCAGTTTACACAGGGGGCGCGAAGAGACCCAGTACTTC
TRBJ2-1 TRBD2 many TRBV5-4 CASSPQAGGYNEQFF TGTGCCAGCAGCCCGCAAGCGGGAGGGTACAATGAGCAGTTCTTC
TRBJ2-1 TRBD2 - TRBV25-1 CASSEAGTSVAHEQFF TGTGCCAGCAGTGAGGCCGGGACTAGCGTAGCCCATGAGCAGTTCTTC
TRBJ1-1 - - TRBV3-1/TRBV3-2 CASSQDMLKAFF TGTGCCAGCAGCCAAGATATGCTAAAGGCTTTCTTT
TRBJ2-5 - - TRBV27 CASSFFLGGQETQYF TGTGCCAGCAGTTTTTTTCTGGGCGGGCAAGAGACCCAGTACTTC
TRBJ1-1 - - TRBV30 CAWSSQLTRLEAFF TGTGCCTGGAGTTCCCAACTGACCCGACTTGAAGCTTTCTTT
TRBJ1-1 - - TRBV5-6 CASSWGTSNTEAFF TGTGCCAGCAGCTGGGGGACATCCAACACTGAAGCTTTCTTT
TRBJ2-3 - - TRBV9 CARSGWGGASTDTQYF TGTGCCCGCAGCGGCTGGGGGGGGGCGAGCACAGATACGCAGTATTTT
TRBJ2-1 - - TRBV19 CASRPSEPSYNEQFF TGTGCCAGTAGACCGAGCGAACCATCCTACAATGAGCAGTTCTTC
TRBJ2-7 TRBD1 - TRBV4-1 CASSQETGAAYEQYF TGCGCCAGCAGCCAAGAGACAGGGGCGGCCTACGAGCAGTACTTC
TRBJ2-6 - - TRBV12-3/TRBV12-4 CASTISGANVLTF TGTGCCAGCACTATCTCTGGGGCCAACGTCCTGACTTTC
TRBJ1-1 - - TRBV9 CASSVATGFTEAFF TGTGCCAGCAGCGTAGCTACAGGGTTCACTGAAGCTTTCTTT
TRBJ1-2 - - TRBV19 CASSIGSNYGYTF TGTGCCAGTAGTATAGGCAGTAACTATGGCTACACCTTC
TRBJ1-2 TRBD1 - TRBV6-6 CASSQGAVGYGYTF TGTGCCAGCAGTCAGGGGGCGGTAGGCTATGGCTACACCTTC
TRBJ2-7 - - TRBV5-8 CASGKGTAQRGEQYF TGTGCCAGCGGAAAAGGGACAGCTCAGCGGGGGGAGCAGTACTTC
TRBJ2-7 - few TRBV19 CASSLQGTYEQYF TGTGCCAGTAGTCTCCAGGGGACCTACGAGCAGTACTTC
TRBJ2-1 - - TRBV7-9 CASSLVVDFSSYNEQFF TGTGCCAGCAGCTTAGTCGTAGACTTCTCCTCCTACAATGAGCAGTTCTTC
TRBJ2-5 TRBD2 - TRBV9 CASSPGLAIGETQYF TGTGCCAGCAGCCCAGGACTAGCGATAGGAGAGACCCAGTACTTC
TRBJ1-1 - few TRBV13 CASSGRGRLNTEAFF TGTGCCAGCAGCGGCAGGGGCAGACTGAACACTGAAGCTTTCTTT
TRBJ1-2 TRBD1 - TRBV2 CASSGDRVGGYTF TGTGCCAGCAGCGGGGACAGGGTCGGTGGCTACACCTTC
TRBJ2-7 - - TRBV11-3 CASSFRLGHEQYF TGTGCCAGCAGCTTCCGACTAGGACACGAGCAGTACTTC
TRBJ1-2 - - TRBV11-2 CASSLAGNHQLYGYTF TGTGCCAGCAGCTTAGCCGGGAATCACCAACTATATGGCTACACCTTC
TRBJ1-5 - - TRBV18 CASSPPGGNGQPQHF TGTGCCAGCTCACCACCGGGAGGGAATGGTCAGCCCCAGCATTTT
TRBJ2-7 TRBD2 - TRBV5-6 CASSLEGLAAYEQYF TGTGCCAGCAGCTTGGAGGGACTAGCTGCCTACGAGCAGTACTTC
TRBJ2-1 - few TRBV29-1 CSVRGNYNEQFF TGCAGCGTTAGGGGGAACTACAATGAGCAGTTCTTC
TRBJ2-1 - once TRBV18 CASSPPDPYNEQFF TGTGCCAGCTCACCGCCAGATCCCTACAATGAGCAGTTCTTC
TRBJ1-4 - - TRBV18 CASSPGGRGKLFF TGTGCCAGCTCACCAGGGGGCCGAGGAAAACTGTTTTTT
TRBJ1-4 TRBD1 - TRBV18 CASSPPRTGGEGEKLFF TGTGCCAGCTCACCACCGCGGACAGGGGGCGAGGGGGAAAAACTGTTTTTT
TRBJ2-7 - - TRBV2 CASSGGSDSEQYF TGTGCCAGCAGTGGGGGCTCAGACTCCGAGCAGTACTTC
TRBJ2-1 - - TRBV7-8 CASSPTVDNEQFF TGTGCCAGCAGCCCAACGGTAGACAATGAGCAGTTCTTC
TRBJ1-2 TRBD1 - TRBV5-1 CASSFSGQGHYGYTF TGCGCCAGCAGCTTTAGTGGACAGGGCCACTATGGCTACACCTTC
TRBJ2-7 TRBD1 - TRBV2 CATKGQGLYEQYF TGTGCCACCAAAGGACAGGGCCTCTACGAGCAGTACTTC